These 22 T cell receptor beta chains share one sample of origin, sequenced in a study of T cells after yellow fever vaccination. TCRdb recomputed calls from the 5' RACE reads with MiXCR, one row per CDR3 protein. The sample lists approximately 450,000 distinct CDR3 sequences; under 20% were seen once. This specimen was PBMCs, taken before the yellow fever booster vaccination. Receptor source: a man aged 18 to 30 who received the YFV17D yellow fever vaccine.

The rearrangement uses TRBV2 and TRBJ2-3; D might be TRBD2 (5 bases). CDR1 is SNHLY and CDR2 is FYNNEI in the germline V gene. V shed 3 bases and J shed 6 bases, with 7 bases lying between them. There are 12 residues in the CDR3. CDR3 in amino acids: CASSETGDTQYF. The CDR3 DNA sequence: TGTGCCAGCAGTGAGACGGGGGATACGCAGTATTTT.

This clonotype was seen only a few times. This rearrangement joins TRBV10-3 to TRBJ2-3; 8 bases agree with TRBD1. This CDR3 contains 15 residues. CDR1 is ENHRY, CDR2 SYGVKD, per germline. The junction had 6 bases not matched to a gene; V was cut back by 5 bases and J by 2 bases. CDR3 sequence: CAISFRDRSTDTQYF. The CDR3 region has the DNA TGTGCCATCAGTTTTCGGGACAGGTCCACAGATACGCAGTATTTT.

This rearrangement joins TRBV7-6 to TRBJ2-5; D not certain. This CDR3 region has 13 residues. V lost 7 bases, J lost 1 base, and 10 bases lay in between. The germline gives CDR1 SGHVS, CDR2 FNYEAQ. Here the CDR3 reads CASTSRSQETQYF. In nucleotides, the CDR3 is TGTGCCAGCACCAGCAGATCCCAAGAGACCCAGTACTTC.

This clonotype was observed a handful of times. This chain links TRBV29-1 with TRBJ2-3; D unclear. Trimming took off 6 bases at V and 4 bases at J, with 11 bases between the two ends. Germline CDR1 is SQVTM and CDR2 is ANQGSEA. The CDR3 consists of 12 residues. The chain's CDR3 is CSVGQVSDTQYF. The CDR3 DNA is TGCAGCGTCGGGCAGGTCTCAGATACGCAGTATTTT.

The chain combines TRBV6-5 with TRBJ2-7, with 9 bases aligning to TRBD2. Germline CDR1 is MNHEY and CDR2 is SVGAGI. V dropped 3 bases and J dropped 3; count of bases not matched to a gene: 6. CDR3 length: 15 amino acids. The CDR3 DNA follows: TGTGCCAGCAGTTATGGGCTAGCGGGATTCTACGAGCAGTACTTC. This translates into CASSYGLAGFYEQYF.

This clonotype was seen only a few times. The rearrangement links TRBV28 to TRBJ2-1; D is uncertain. Germline CDR1 MDHEN, CDR2 SYDVKM. CDR3 length: 12 amino acids. Trimming removed 3 bases from V and 7 bases from J, with 7 bases in between. The CDR3: CASSFPWNEQFF. The CDR3 nucleotides are TGTGCCAGCAGTTTTCCCTGGAATGAGCAGTTCTTC. Full variable domain (outside the CDR3, taken from reference TRBV28 and TRBJ2-1): DVKVTQSSRYLVKRTGEKVFLECVQDMDHENMFWYRQDPGLGLRLIYFSYDVKMKEKGDIPEGYSVSREKKERFSLILESASTNQTSMYLCASSFPWNEQFFGPGTRLTVL.

This clonotype was counted between two and nine times. The chain has TRBV9 and TRBJ2-3; D might be TRBD1 (5 bases). The V and J ends lost 7 bases and 2 bases respectively, with 11 bases between them. Germline CDR1 and CDR2: SGDLS and YYNGEE. There are 13 residues in the CDR3. CDR3 sequence reads: CASARQPTDTQYF. DNA of the CDR3: TGTGCCAGCGCGCGACAGCCCACAGATACGCAGTATTTT.

The rearrangement joins TRBV11-2 to TRBJ1-1; D uncertain. Trimming took 1 base from V and 0 from J, leaving 9 bases between them. The CDR3 length is 15 residues. Germline V gives CDR1 SGHAT, CDR2 FQNNGV. CDR3 region: CASSLGRHMNTEAFF. In nucleotides, the CDR3 is TGTGCCAGCAGCTTAGGTCGACATATGAACACTGAAGCTTTCTTT.

This clonotype was detected many times. The V gene is TRBV20-1, the J gene TRBJ2-1; D gene ambiguous. The V gene lost 1 base and the J gene lost 6 bases, with 4 bases spanning the gap. Germline V gives CDR1 DFQATT, CDR2 SNEGSKA (reference sequence). This CDR3 region has 11 residues. The CDR3 bases are TGCAGTGCTAGAGGGGGCAATGAGCAGTTCTTC. This gives the protein CSARGGNEQFF.

This clonotype was seen only a few times. V gene TRBV20-1 combines with J gene TRBJ1-6, with a possible D match to TRBD1 (6 bases). CDR3 size: 16 residues. With 4 bases removed from V and 8 bases from J, the gap between germline ends came to 21 bases. CDR1 and CDR2 (germline): DFQATT, SNEGSKA (reference sequence). CDR3 DNA sequence: TGCAGTGCTACTCTCGGGACATCCCGAGGGGATTCACCCCTCCACTTT. Protein: CSATLGTSRGDSPLHF.

This clonotype was picked up a small number of times. This rearrangement joins TRBV6-5 to TRBJ1-4; 7 bases map to TRBD1. The V segment lost 2 bases and the J segment 8 bases; nucleotides outside the gene matches: 8. Germline V CDR1 and CDR2: MNHEY, SVGAGI. The CDR3 spans 15 residues. This CDR3 is CASSYTDRVYEKLFF. The CDR3 nucleotides read TGTGCCAGCAGTTACACCGACAGGGTTTACGAAAAACTGTTTTTT.

V usage is TRBV27 and J usage is TRBJ1-2; D remains unclear. The V end was cut by 5 bases, the J end by 3 bases, with 10 bases between. CDR1 is MNHEY, CDR2 SMNVEV, per germline (reference sequence). The CDR3 loop spans 13 amino acids. CDR3 region: CASSPHRDYGYTF. The CDR3 coding sequence is TGTGCCAGCAGTCCCCACAGAGACTATGGCTACACCTTC.

Only a few counts were recorded for this clonotype. The CDR3 loop reads CSVGSGVSTDTQYF. The DNA for the CDR3 is TGCAGCGTTGGGAGCGGGGTTAGCACAGATACGCAGTATTTT. V and J are TRBV29-1 and TRBJ2-3; TRBD2 agrees at 7 bases. Germline V CDR1 and CDR2: SQVTM, ANQGSEA. This CDR3 is 14 amino acids long. V was clipped by 4 bases and J by 0 bases; unmatched bases: 4.

This clonotype was picked up a small number of times. The gene calls are TRBV29-1 and TRBJ2-3, with 7 bases identical to TRBD2. Trimming cost V 3 bases and J 3 bases; bases outside gene matches: 15. There are 17 residues in the CDR3. CDR1 SQVTM and CDR2 ANQGSEA come from the germline V gene. The CDR3: CSVETSGGETGTDTQYF. The CDR3 nucleotides are TGCAGCGTTGAGACGTCGGGAGGAGAAACAGGAACAGATACGCAGTATTTT.

V gene TRBV21-1 combines with J gene TRBJ2-3; the listed D gene, TRBD2, was not tested against the DNA. TRBV21-1 is assigned pseudogene status. CDR3 length equals 18 residues. The CDR3 loop reads CASSNSRDSGVSTDTQYF. The CDR3 DNA reads TGTGCCAGCAGCAATTCGCGGGATAGCGGGGTTAGCACAGATACGCAGTATTTT.

This clonotype came up a few times. This rearrangement joins TRBV19 to TRBJ1-1; tentative D call: TRBD1 (5 bases). This CDR3 spans 14 amino acids. With 7 bases removed from V and 2 bases from J, the gap between germline ends came to 14 bases. Germline V gene lookup returns CDR1 LNHDA and CDR2 SQIVND (reference sequence). CDR3 sequence (DNA): TGTGCCAGTAACGACAGAGGAGACAACACTGAAGCTTTCTTT. This encodes CASNDRGDNTEAFF.

This clonotype has at least ten counts. This rearrangement joins TRBV7-3 to TRBJ2-5; 7 bases align to TRBD2. This CDR3 contains 14 residues. Losses at the gene ends were 1 base for V and 1 base for J; bases not matched to a gene: 0. Looked up from germline, CDR1 is SGHTA and CDR2 is FQGTGA. Here the CDR3 DNA reads TGTGCCAGCAGCTTAAGCGGGGGCCAAGAGACCCAGTACTTC. The encoded protein is CASSLSGGQETQYF.

This clonotype turned up a few times. The chain has TRBV27 and TRBJ1-1; 7 nucleotides align to TRBD1. V was pared by 1 base and J by 6 bases, with 8 bases of the junction left unmatched. There are 15 residues in the CDR3. Looked up from germline, CDR1 is MNHEY and CDR2 is SMNVEV (reference sequence). CDR3 nucleotide sequence: TGTGCCAGCAGTTTATACCACAGGGGCATCGCTGAAGCTTTCTTT. Translated, it gives CASSLYHRGIAEAFF.

This clonotype has only a few counts. The chain carries TRBV7-6 and TRBJ2-3, with a possible D match to TRBD1 (6 bases). The length of the CDR3 is 15 residues. The V end lost 5 bases, the J end lost 0 bases, and 12 bases lay between the germline ends. The germline V gene encodes CDR1 SGHVS and CDR2 FNYEAQ. CDR3 amino acids: CASSTGHSSTDTQYF. The CDR3, as DNA: TGTGCCAGCAGCACGGGACACTCTAGCACAGATACGCAGTATTTT.

This chain uses TRBV1 with TRBJ2-5; the D call in the table, TRBD1, was not verified against the DNA. TRBV1 is noted as a pseudogene. This CDR3 contains 15 residues. In DNA form, the CDR3 reads TGCACCAGCAGCCAACGACAGGGGAGTAAAGAGACCCAGTACTTC. This encodes CTSSQRQGSKETQYF.

This clonotype was seen repeatedly, ten times or more. The chain recombines TRBV2 with TRBJ2-1; 8 nucleotides agree with TRBD2. Germline-derived CDR1 and CDR2 are SNHLY and FYNNEI. V trimming: 7 bases; J trimming: 10 bases; junction bases outside the gene matches: 9. The CDR3 has 13 amino acids. CDR3 sequence reads: CASIGTSQEEQFF. CDR3 DNA: TGTGCCAGCATCGGGACTAGTCAGGAGGAGCAGTTCTTC.

The J gene is TRBJ2-5, the V gene TRBV7-9, with D tentatively TRBD1 or TRBD2 (5 bases each). V was clipped by 1 base and J by 1 base, with 10 bases between them. The CDR3 spans 15 residues. From germline, CDR1 is SEHNR and CDR2 FQNEAQ (reference sequence). Here the CDR3 DNA reads TGTGCCAGCAGCTTAGACGAGGGACCCCAAGAGACCCAGTACTTC. This codes for CASSLDEGPQETQYF.